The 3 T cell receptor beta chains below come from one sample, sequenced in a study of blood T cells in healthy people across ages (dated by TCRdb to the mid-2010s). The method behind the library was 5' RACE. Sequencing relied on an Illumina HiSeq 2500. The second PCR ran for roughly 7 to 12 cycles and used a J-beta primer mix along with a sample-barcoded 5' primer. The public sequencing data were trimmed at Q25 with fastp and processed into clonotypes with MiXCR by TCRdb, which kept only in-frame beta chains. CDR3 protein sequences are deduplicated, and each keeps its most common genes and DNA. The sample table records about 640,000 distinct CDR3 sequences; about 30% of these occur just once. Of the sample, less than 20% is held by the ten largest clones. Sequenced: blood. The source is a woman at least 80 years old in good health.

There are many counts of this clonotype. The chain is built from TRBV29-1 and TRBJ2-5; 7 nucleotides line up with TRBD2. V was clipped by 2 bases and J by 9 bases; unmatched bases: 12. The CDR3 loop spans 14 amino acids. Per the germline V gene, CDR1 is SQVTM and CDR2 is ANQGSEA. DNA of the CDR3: TGCAGCGTTGAAATGCGTCCCGGGGGGACGGCCCAGTACTTC. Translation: CSVEMRPGGTAQYF.

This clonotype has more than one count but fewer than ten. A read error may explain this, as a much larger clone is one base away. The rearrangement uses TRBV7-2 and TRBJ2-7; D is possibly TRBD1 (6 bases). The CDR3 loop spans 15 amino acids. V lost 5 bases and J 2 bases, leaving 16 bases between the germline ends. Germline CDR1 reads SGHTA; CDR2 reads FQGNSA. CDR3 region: CASSPCRGTTYEQYF. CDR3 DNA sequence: TGTGCCAGCAGCCCCTGCAGGGGCACGACCTACGAGCAGTACTTC.

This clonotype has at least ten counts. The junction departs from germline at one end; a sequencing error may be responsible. As DNA, the CDR3 is TGTGCCAGCAGCTTAGGGACAGGGTACGAGCAGTACTTC. Translated, it gives CASSLGTGYEQYF. V usage is TRBV5-1 and J usage is TRBJ2-7, with 9 bases matching TRBD1. CDR1 SGHRS and CDR2 YFSETQ come from the germline V gene. The CDR3 length is 13 residues.